This T cell receptor beta chain was sequenced for a study of T cell changes during pregnancy in multiple sclerosis. After removal of 7 bases from V and 5 bases from J, the junction contained 8 bases not matched to a gene. In germline, CDR1 is MNHNS, CDR2 SASEGT. This CDR3 region has 14 residues. Only in-frame clones appear in the TCRdb table, and some are missing; sequencing was by immunoSEQ multiplex PCR. The data show some 140,000 clones, around 95% seen once. The sample was peripheral blood, taken after pregnancy. The receptor comes from a female donor with multiple sclerosis, enrolled in a pregnancy study. The chain links TRBV6-1 to TRBJ2-5; 9 bases map to TRBD1. The CDR3 nucleotides are TGTGCCAGCAATAGGAACAGGGGGCAGGAGACCCAGTACTTC. The encoded protein is CASNRNRGQETQYF.